The next 32 T cell receptor beta chains were all read from a single sample in a study of shared clonotypes between healthy human individuals. TCRdb keeps only in-frame clones here, not all; method: immunoSEQ multiplex PCR. The data hold 600,000 to 800,000 clones, with over 55% observed a single time. Source material: memory CD4+ T cells sorted from blood. Indicated subset: CD45RA-negative fraction. Receptors were obtained from a woman younger than 45 in good health.

The V and J genes are TRBV19 and TRBJ1-5; weak D call: TRBD1 (5 bases). Germline CDR1 is LNHDA and CDR2 is SQIVND (reference sequence). Between the trimmed V and J ends, which lost 4 bases and 6 bases, there was a span of 16 bases. This CDR3 region has 15 residues. CDR3 bases: TGTGCCAGTAGTAGTCGCCAGGGAGGGTTTCAGCCCCAGCATTTT. Amino acids: CASSSRQGGFQPQHF.

Comments on this clone: This sample also contains other DNA sequences that code for the same CDR3. V is TRBV5-1 and J is TRBJ1-1; no firm D call. The CDR3 is 13 amino acids. Germline assignment: CDR1 SGHRS and CDR2 YFSETQ. Trimming removed 1 base from V and 1 base from J, with 5 bases in between. The CDR3 region has the DNA TGCGCCAGCAGCTTGCAGACGAACACTGAAGCTTTCTTT. Translated, it gives CASSLQTNTEAFF.

This rearrangement joins TRBV6-5 to TRBJ2-1; D not resolved. There are 15 residues in the CDR3. Trimming removed 6 bases from V and 0 bases from J, with 12 bases in between. Germline CDR1 reads MNHEY; CDR2 reads SVGAGI. The CDR3 reads CASSKAGSSYNEQFF. The CDR3 bases are TGTGCCAGCAGCAAAGCCGGTAGCTCCTACAATGAGCAGTTCTTC.

The V call is TRBV7-3, the J call TRBJ2-3, with TRBD2 identical over 11 bases. The CDR3 is 20 residues long. The V gene end was trimmed by 2 bases and the J gene end by 2 bases; junction bases not matched to a gene: 15. Germline lookup yields CDR1 SGHTA and CDR2 FQGTGA. As DNA, the CDR3 is TGTGCCAGCAGCTTAGATCAACTCTCGGGACTAGCGGACCTCACAGATACGCAGTATTTT. It codes for CASSLDQLSGLADLTDTQYF.

The chain joins TRBV11-3 to TRBJ2-7, with 7 bases identical to TRBD1. The trim removed 3 bases at V and 2 bases at J, leaving 16 bases unmatched. Germline-derived CDR1 and CDR2 are SGHNT and YENEEA. The CDR3 totals 18 residues. The CDR3 coding sequence is TGTGCCAGCAGCTTTACCCCTAAGGACAGGACGACTGCCTACGAGCAGTACTTC. Residues: CASSFTPKDRTTAYEQYF.

The genes are TRBV5-1 and TRBJ2-1; a weak D match, TRBD1 (5 bases). CDR3 length equals 15 residues. The germline V gene encodes CDR1 SGHRS and CDR2 YFSETQ. The germline V and J ends were trimmed by 4 bases and 0 bases, with 11 bases remaining between them. CDR3 in DNA: TGCGCCAGCAGCGTACAGGCGAGCTCCTACAATGAGCAGTTCTTC. This sequence encodes CASSVQASSYNEQFF.

The CDR3 region is CASSLAGAVTDTQYF. The CDR3 nucleotides are TGTGCCAGCAGCTTGGCCGGAGCGGTCACAGATACGCAGTATTTT. This sequence joins TRBV5-6 and TRBJ2-3; maybe TRBD2 (5 bases). Germline CDR1 reads SGHDT; CDR2 reads YYEEEE. The V end was cut by 0 bases, the J end by 2 bases, with 10 bases between. The CDR3 length is 15 residues.

V is TRBV7-2 and J is TRBJ1-5; D is undetermined. The CDR3 contains 13 residues. Germline-derived CDR1 and CDR2 are SGHTA and FQGNSA. V was pared by 2 bases and J by 8 bases, with 10 bases between. As DNA, the CDR3 is TGTGCCAGCAGCTTATCCTCCTACGAGCCCCAGCATTTT. It yields the protein CASSLSSYEPQHF. Using reference TRBV7-2 and TRBJ1-5 for the parts outside the CDR3, the full variable domain is GAGVSQSPSNKVTEKGKDVELRCDPISGHTALYWYRQSLGQGLEFLIYFQGNSAPDKSGLPSDRFSAERTGGSVSTLTIQRTQQEDSAVYLCASSLSSYEPQHFGDGTRLSIL.

The gene calls are TRBV30 and TRBJ2-5, with 9 nucleotides matching TRBD1. Germline V gene data show CDR1 as GTSNPN and CDR2 as SVGIG (reference sequence). The CDR3 runs 15 residues. V was pared by 4 bases and J by 2 bases, with 8 bases of the junction left unmatched. CDR3 in amino acids: CAWKPGQGIQETQYF. For the CDR3, the DNA is TGTGCCTGGAAACCGGGACAGGGCATTCAAGAGACCCAGTACTTC. The entire variable domain, with the rest obtained from reference TRBV30 and TRBJ2-5, is as follows: SQTIHQWPATLVQPVGSPLSLECTVEGTSNPNLYWYRQAAGRGLQLLFYSVGIGQISSEVPQNLSASRPQDRQFILSSKKLLLSDSGFYLCAWKPGQGIQETQYFGPGTRLLVL.

Note on this clone: The sample holds other DNA sequences that translate to the same CDR3. The chain uses TRBV19 and TRBJ1-1, with D unresolved. Trimming removed 4 bases from V and 1 base from J, with 7 bases in between. The CDR3 totals 13 residues. Germline V gives CDR1 LNHDA, CDR2 SQIVND (reference sequence). The CDR3 sequence is CASSTQRNTEAFF. Written as DNA, the CDR3 is TGTGCCAGTAGTACCCAGAGGAACACTGAAGCTTTCTTT.

The V call is TRBV7-9, the J call TRBJ1-2, with a possible D match to TRBD1 (6 bases). The CDR3 length is 15 residues. Germline CDR1 reads SEHNR; CDR2 reads FQNEAQ (reference sequence). Trimming pared 5 bases from V and 8 bases from J, leaving 21 bases between. The CDR3 spells CASSTGGVGFRGYTF. The DNA for the CDR3 is TGTGCCAGCAGCACTGGGGGCGTCGGCTTTAGGGGCTACACCTTC. Full variable domain (remainder filled in from reference TRBV7-9 and TRBJ1-2): DTGVSQNPRHKITKRGQNVTFRCDPISEHNRLYWYRQTLGQGPEFLTYFQNEAQLEKSRLLSDRFSAERPKGSFSTLEIQRTEQGDSAMYLCASSTGGVGFRGYTFGSGTRLTVV.

The J gene is TRBJ2-7, the V gene TRBV10-2, with D possibly being TRBD2 (7 bases). Trimming shortened V by 4 bases and J by 6 bases, and 22 bases separated the two germline ends. Germline CDR1 is WSHSY and CDR2 is SAAADI. This CDR3 has 16 residues. The CDR3 sequence: CASSVAGATFRGEQYF. In DNA, the CDR3 is TGCGCCAGCAGTGTTGCGGGGGCGACATTCCGGGGCGAGCAGTACTTC.

As for this clone: A far larger clone is one base from this, pointing to a likely read error. The chain joins TRBV27 to TRBJ2-2; 7 bases fit TRBD2. CDR3 length: 13 residues. V lost 5 bases to trimming and J lost 4 bases; unmatched junction nucleotides: 1. CDR1 and CDR2 (germline): MNHEY, SMNVEV (reference sequence). The CDR3 here is CASSSGITGELFF. The DNA for the CDR3 is TGTGCCAGCAGTAGCGGGATCACCGGGGAGCTGTTTTTT.

The chain employs TRBV5-1 and TRBJ2-5; 11 nucleotides line up with TRBD2. The germline V gene has CDR1 SGHRS and CDR2 YFSETQ. This CDR3 is 16 amino acids long. The V and J ends lost 0 bases and 7 bases, in that order; junction bases with no gene match: 8. CDR3 residues: CASSLAGSGRGVTQYF. CDR3 nucleotides: TGCGCCAGCAGCTTGGCTGGTAGCGGGAGGGGAGTGACCCAGTACTTC.

This clone was recorded at least ten times. The gene calls are TRBV5-1 and TRBJ2-7; D may be TRBD1 or TRBD2 (5 bases each). The CDR3 is 14 amino acids. Germline V gene sequence: CDR1 SGHRS, CDR2 YFSETQ. V was pared by 2 bases and J by 2 bases, with 11 bases between. Here the CDR3 reads CASSLGTETYEQYF. The CDR3 coding sequence is TGCGCCAGCAGCTTAGGGACGGAGACCTACGAGCAGTACTTC.

Concerning this clone: At one end, the junction sequence differs from germline, possibly due to a read error. The CDR3 protein is CASSFMTSWYF. The CDR3 nucleotides are TGTGCCAGCAGCTTTATGACGAGCTGGTATTTT. The chain is built from TRBV28 and TRBJ1-5; D unresolved. CDR1 MDHEN and CDR2 SYDVKM come from the germline V gene. The CDR3 contains 11 residues.

The chain employs TRBV27 and TRBJ1-1, with 9 bases aligning to TRBD1. Losses at the gene ends were 1 base for V and 2 bases for J; bases not matched to a gene: 8. CDR3 length: 17 amino acids. Germline V lookup: CDR1 MNHEY, CDR2 SMNVEV (reference sequence). The CDR3 spells CASSLYFLTGGNTEAFF. The CDR3 nucleotides read TGTGCCAGCAGTTTATATTTCCTGACAGGGGGTAACACTGAAGCTTTCTTT.

This clone has ten or more counts. CDR3 in DNA: TGCAGTGCACCTCGACAGACTGGCTACACCTTC. Translated: CSAPRQTGYTF. The chain has TRBV20-1 and TRBJ1-2; perhaps TRBD1 as D (5 bases). Deletions cut 6 bases from V and 7 bases from J, with 12 bases between. CDR1 is DFQATT, CDR2 SNEGSKA, per germline (reference sequence). The CDR3 is 11 residues long.

This clone was counted only a few times. The chain couples TRBV5-8 to TRBJ1-1; a possible D gene is TRBD1 (5 bases). Germline V CDR1 and CDR2: SGHTS, YDEGEE. This CDR3 is built from 14 residues. V was pared by 2 bases and J by 4 bases, with 12 bases between. DNA for the CDR3: TGTGCCAGCAGCTTAATGGGGGAGATCACTGAAGCTTTCTTT. Protein: CASSLMGEITEAFF.

This clone was detected many times. V gene TRBV19 combines with J gene TRBJ1-5; 7 positions agree with TRBD1. V trimming: 3 bases; J trimming: 6 bases; junction bases outside the gene matches: 8. This CDR3 is 15 amino acids long. Germline V CDR1 and CDR2: LNHDA, SQIVND (reference sequence). CDR3 residues: CASSIEQGLFQPQHF. The DNA for the CDR3 is TGTGCCAGTAGTATCGAACAGGGGCTTTTTCAGCCCCAGCATTTT.

As regards this clone: Other DNA sequences in the sample encode the same CDR3. V is TRBV20-1 and J is TRBJ2-7; D unresolved. The germline V gene has CDR1 DFQATT and CDR2 SNEGSKA (reference sequence). This CDR3 spans 11 amino acids. Trimming cost V 0 bases and J 3 bases, with 3 bases left between them. The CDR3 nucleotides read TGCAGTGCTAGAGATCTCTACGAGCAGTACTTC. This gives the protein CSARDLYEQYF.

The chain links TRBV28 to TRBJ2-2; tentative D call: TRBD2 (5 bases). The CDR3 totals 14 residues. The germline CDR1 and CDR2 sequences are MDHEN and SYDVKM. Trimming took 5 bases from V and 0 from J, leaving 7 bases between them. CDR3 amino acids: CASSEGANTGELFF. The CDR3, as DNA: TGTGCCAGCAGTGAGGGCGCGAACACCGGGGAGCTGTTTTTT. The whole variable domain, remainder taken from reference TRBV28 and TRBJ2-2, is DVKVTQSSRYLVKRTGEKVFLECVQDMDHENMFWYRQDPGLGLRLIYFSYDVKMKEKGDIPEGYSVSREKKERFSLILESASTNQTSMYLCASSEGANTGELFFGEGSRLTVL.

The CDR3 protein is CASSLALAGVAYNEQFF. For the CDR3, the DNA is TGTGCCAGCAGCTTAGCTCTAGCGGGAGTCGCGTACAATGAGCAGTTCTTC. V gene TRBV7-9 combines with J gene TRBJ2-1, with TRBD2 identical over 10 bases. Germline V gives CDR1 SEHNR, CDR2 FQNEAQ (reference sequence). The CDR3 runs 17 residues. The ends lost 0 bases at V and 4 bases at J; junction bases unmatched: 6.

This clone was observed a few times. The V gene is TRBV2, the J gene TRBJ1-4; D possibly corresponds to TRBD1 (6 bases). Trimming pared 7 bases from V and 7 bases from J, leaving 13 bases between. This CDR3 is 13 amino acids long. Germline lookup yields CDR1 SNHLY and CDR2 FYNNEI. This chain's CDR3 is CASKGTQAEKLFF. In DNA, the CDR3 is TGTGCCAGCAAGGGGACACAAGCTGAAAAACTGTTTTTT.

V is TRBV27 and J is TRBJ1-1, with no clear D. Germline V CDR1 and CDR2: MNHEY, SMNVEV (reference sequence). This CDR3 contains 15 residues. V dropped 5 bases and J dropped 5 bases, with 18 bases sitting between them. The CDR3 region has the DNA TGTGCCAGCAGTCCCCAGGTGGGGTCGGGGACTGAAGCTTTCTTT. Amino acids: CASSPQVGSGTEAFF.

The rearrangement uses TRBV7-3 and TRBJ1-1; tentative D call: TRBD1 (6 bases). This CDR3 region has 16 residues. The germline V gene encodes CDR1 SGHTA and CDR2 FQGTGA. Trimming stripped 5 bases from V and 2 bases from J, with 18 bases between. CDR3: CASSLRGRGPNTEAFF. The CDR3 coding sequence is TGTGCCAGCAGCCTAAGAGGCAGGGGACCCAACACTGAAGCTTTCTTT.

Ten or more counts support this clone. The genes are TRBV27 and TRBJ1-2; no clear D gene. Trimming took off 5 bases at V and 10 bases at J, with 17 bases between the two ends. Germline V CDR1 and CDR2: MNHEY, SMNVEV (reference sequence). CDR3 length equals 13 residues. The CDR3 DNA reads as TGTGCCAGCAGTACTATAAGGGATGGGTTCTACACCTTC. Protein sequence: CASSTIRDGFYTF.

This chain links TRBV5-1 with TRBJ2-3, with TRBD2 identical over 9 bases. V shed 4 bases and J 0 bases; nucleotides not matched to a gene: 6. Per germline, CDR1 SGHRS and CDR2 YFSETQ. The CDR3 consists of 16 residues. This CDR3 reads CASSQTSGSSTDTQYF. CDR3 bases: TGCGCCAGCAGCCAGACTAGCGGATCTAGCACAGATACGCAGTATTTT.

In its sample, this clone was seen a few times. V usage is TRBV7-7 and J usage is TRBJ2-1; 8 nucleotides align to TRBD1. The V gene end was trimmed by 5 bases and the J gene end by 5 bases; junction bases not matched to a gene: 2. Germline values: CDR1 SSHAT, CDR2 FNYEAQ (reference sequence). The CDR3 covers 13 residues. The CDR3 loop is CASSPGQDNEQFF. Written as DNA, the CDR3 is TGTGCCAGCAGCCCGGGACAGGACAATGAGCAGTTCTTC. Full variable domain (rest looked up from reference TRBV7-7 and TRBJ2-1): GAGVSQSPRYKVTKRGQDVTLRCDPISSHATLYWYQQALGQGPEFLTYFNYEAQPDKSGLPSDRFSAERPEGSISTLTIQRTEQRDSAMYRCASSPGQDNEQFFGPGTRLTVL.

As for this clone: A much larger clone differs from this one at a single base, so this may be a read error. The chain employs TRBV28 and TRBJ2-3; D unresolved. The CDR3 has 12 amino acids. Looked up from germline, CDR1 is MDHEN and CDR2 is SYDVKM. Trimming took 3 bases from V and 2 from J, leaving 3 bases between them. The CDR3: CASSFYTDTQYF. The CDR3 DNA follows: TGTGCCAGCAGTTTCTACACAGATACGCAGTATTTT.

As to this clone: This CDR3 is also generated by other DNA sequences in the sample. The chain employs TRBV30 and TRBJ1-5, with TRBD1 as a possible D gene (5 bases). Germline assignment: CDR1 GTSNPN and CDR2 SVGIG (reference sequence). V was clipped by 1 base and J by 4 bases, with 8 bases between them. The CDR3 length is 13 residues. The CDR3 DNA reads TGTGCCTGGAGTGGGGGGGGGAATCAGCCCCAGCATTTT. Translated: CAWSGGGNQPQHF. Based on the CDR3 plus reference TRBV30 and TRBJ1-5, the full variable domain is SQTIHQWPATLVQPVGSPLSLECTVEGTSNPNLYWYRQAAGRGLQLLFYSVGIGQISSEVPQNLSASRPQDRQFILSSKKLLLSDSGFYLCAWSGGGNQPQHFGDGTRLSIL.

The chain carries TRBV27 and TRBJ2-1; D unclear. Trimming cost V 2 bases and J 7 bases, with 6 bases left between them. The V gene's germline CDR1 is MNHEY and CDR2 SMNVEV (reference sequence). The CDR3 is made up of 12 amino acids. The DNA for the CDR3 is TGTGCCAGCAGTTTAATGGGAAATGAGCAGTTCTTC. Residues: CASSLMGNEQFF.